This is a list of T cell receptor beta chains from one sample in a study of cytomegalovirus exposure and HLA in healthy donors. The assay was immunoSEQ multiplex PCR, and TCRdb's table has in-frame clones only and misses some. The repertoire consists of 150,000 to 200,000 clones, with around 77% occurring once and the leading ten covering 1.6%. The sequencing input was PBMCs. All receptors come from a woman younger than 45 in good health and CMV-seronegative. The CDR3 runs from the conserved cysteine through the conserved F or W. Fields, in order: CDR3 protein, CDR3 DNA, J gene, D gene, V gene, clone size. The D gene is left open where the match is weak. Where a row states a size, it is once, few, many or the class of an expanded clone; other rows omit it.

CDR3aa: CASSSDRTYSNQPQHF; CDR3nt: TGTGCCAGCAGTTCGGACAGGACATATAGCAATCAGCCCCAGCATTTT; j_gene: TRBJ1-5; d_gene: TRBD1; v_gene: TRBV27; abundance: -
CDR3aa: CASSQEGSGGPTDTQYF; CDR3nt: TGTGCCAGCAGCCAAGAGGGTAGCGGGGGACCCACAGATACGCAGTATTTT; j_gene: TRBJ2-3; d_gene: TRBD2; v_gene: TRBV4-2; abundance: -
CDR3aa: CASSVLAGGQGEQFF; CDR3nt: TGTGCCAGCAGCGTACTCGCGGGAGGGCAGGGTGAGCAGTTCTTC; j_gene: TRBJ2-1; d_gene: TRBD2; v_gene: TRBV9; abundance: -
CDR3aa: CASSLVSGGPSYEQYF; CDR3nt: TGCGCCAGCAGCTTGGTTTCGGGAGGGCCCTCCTACGAGCAGTACTTC; j_gene: TRBJ2-7; d_gene: TRBD2; v_gene: TRBV5-1; abundance: -
CDR3aa: CASSFGVLQETQYF; CDR3nt: TGTGCCAGCAGCTTCGGGGTCCTCCAAGAGACCCAGTACTTC; j_gene: TRBJ2-5; d_gene: -; v_gene: TRBV5-4; abundance: -
CDR3aa: CASRRSGTAGDTQYF; CDR3nt: TGCGCCAGCAGACGGTCCGGGACAGCGGGAGATACGCAGTATTTT; j_gene: TRBJ2-3; d_gene: -; v_gene: TRBV5-1; abundance: -
CDR3aa: CASSTGTSDEKLFF; CDR3nt: TGTGCCAGCAGCACCGGGACATCCGATGAAAAACTGTTTTTT; j_gene: TRBJ1-4; d_gene: -; v_gene: TRBV7-9; abundance: once
CDR3aa: CASSTRTGNTEAFF; CDR3nt: TGTGCCAGTAGTACTCGGACAGGGAACACTGAAGCTTTCTTT; j_gene: TRBJ1-1; d_gene: TRBD1; v_gene: TRBV19; abundance: -
CDR3aa: CASRGLRDSSLSF; CDR3nt: TGTGCCAGCAGGGGACTCCGGGACAGTTCCCTTTCCTTC; j_gene: TRBJ1-2; d_gene: TRBD1; v_gene: TRBV6-5; abundance: -
CDR3aa: CASSHEGQGTYEQYF; CDR3nt: TGCGCCAGCAGCCATGAAGGACAGGGGACCTACGAGCAGTACTTC; j_gene: TRBJ2-7; d_gene: TRBD1; v_gene: TRBV4-1; abundance: -
CDR3aa: CASSPYRASGGQETQYF; CDR3nt: TGCGCCAGCAGCCCTTACCGGGCTAGCGGGGGCCAAGAGACCCAGTACTTC; j_gene: TRBJ2-5; d_gene: TRBD2; v_gene: TRBV4-3; abundance: -
CDR3aa: CASFPTGRVTEAFF; CDR3nt: TGTGCCAGCTTCCCTACAGGGAGGGTGACTGAAGCTTTCTTT; j_gene: TRBJ1-1; d_gene: -; v_gene: TRBV6-1; abundance: -
CDR3aa: CASSLIQFNEQFF; CDR3nt: TGTGCCAGCAGCTTAATTCAGTTCAATGAGCAGTTCTTC; j_gene: TRBJ2-1; d_gene: -; v_gene: TRBV7-9; abundance: -
CDR3aa: CASSSGYSYEQYF; CDR3nt: TGTGCCAGCAGCAGCGGATACTCCTACGAGCAGTACTTC; j_gene: TRBJ2-7; d_gene: -; v_gene: TRBV5-6; abundance: few
CDR3aa: CASSLRATSGSADTQYF; CDR3nt: TGTGCCAGCAGTTTACGGGCGACTAGCGGGAGTGCAGATACGCAGTATTTT; j_gene: TRBJ2-3; d_gene: TRBD2; v_gene: TRBV27; abundance: few
CDR3aa: CASSFQSGGAVNEQFF; CDR3nt: TGTGCCAGCAGCTTTCAGAGCGGGGGGGCCGTCAATGAGCAGTTCTTC; j_gene: TRBJ2-1; d_gene: TRBD2; v_gene: TRBV5-6; abundance: -
CDR3aa: CSGSRTSGGWETQYF; CDR3nt: TGCAGCGGGTCTCGGACTAGCGGGGGGTGGGAGACCCAGTACTTC; j_gene: TRBJ2-5; d_gene: TRBD2; v_gene: TRBV29-1; abundance: once
CDR3aa: CASSLQGASFRDTQYF; CDR3nt: TGTGCCAGCTCCTTGCAGGGGGCGTCTTTCCGCGATACGCAGTATTTT; j_gene: TRBJ2-3; d_gene: TRBD1; v_gene: TRBV11-1; abundance: -
CDR3aa: CSVQGQGQGQRLYEQYF; CDR3nt: TGCAGCGTGCAGGGACAGGGACAGGGCCAACGACTATACGAGCAGTACTTC; j_gene: TRBJ2-7; d_gene: TRBD1; v_gene: TRBV29-1; abundance: -
CDR3aa: CASSPVGDSNQPQHF; CDR3nt: TGTGCCAGCTCACCTGTAGGGGATAGCAATCAGCCCCAGCATTTT; j_gene: TRBJ1-5; d_gene: -; v_gene: TRBV18; abundance: -
CDR3aa: CASSLGQGDVRAFF; CDR3nt: TGTGCCAGCAGCTTAGGACAGGGAGACGTGCGGGCTTTCTTT; j_gene: TRBJ1-1; d_gene: TRBD1; v_gene: TRBV7-9; abundance: -
CDR3aa: CASSLATSGAIYEQYF; CDR3nt: TGCGCCAGCAGCTTGGCGACTAGCGGGGCAATCTACGAGCAGTACTTC; j_gene: TRBJ2-7; d_gene: TRBD2; v_gene: TRBV5-1; abundance: -
CDR3aa: CASSLGFGTGTGTEAFF; CDR3nt: TGTGCCAGCAGTTTAGGGTTCGGGACAGGGACGGGCACTGAAGCTTTCTTT; j_gene: TRBJ1-1; d_gene: TRBD1; v_gene: TRBV28; abundance: -
CDR3aa: CASSEGLAGIYEQYF; CDR3nt: TGTGCCAGCAGTGAAGGGCTAGCGGGGATCTACGAGCAGTACTTC; j_gene: TRBJ2-7; d_gene: TRBD2; v_gene: TRBV2; abundance: -
CDR3aa: CASSQGSYEQYF; CDR3nt: TGTGCCAGCAGTCAGGGTTCCTACGAGCAGTACTTC; j_gene: TRBJ2-7; d_gene: -; v_gene: TRBV6-5; abundance: -
CDR3aa: CSVDTGDISADTQYF; CDR3nt: TGCAGCGTTGACACGGGGGATATAAGCGCAGATACGCAGTATTTT; j_gene: TRBJ2-3; d_gene: -; v_gene: TRBV29-1; abundance: -
CDR3aa: CASSLGPIRQETQYF; CDR3nt: TGTGCCAGCAGCTTGGGTCCTATCCGGCAAGAGACCCAGTACTTC; j_gene: TRBJ2-5; d_gene: -; v_gene: TRBV5-6; abundance: -
CDR3aa: CASSTLTSGRSYEQYF; CDR3nt: TGTGCCAGCAGCACCCTGACTAGCGGGAGGTCCTACGAGCAGTACTTC; j_gene: TRBJ2-7; d_gene: TRBD2; v_gene: TRBV7-9; abundance: -
CDR3aa: CSATFQTEAFF; CDR3nt: TGCAGTGCTACCTTCCAGACTGAAGCTTTCTTT; j_gene: TRBJ1-1; d_gene: -; v_gene: TRBV20-1; abundance: -
CDR3aa: CASSREGQKQYF; CDR3nt: TGTGCCAGCTCCCGGGAGGGTCAGAAGCAGTACTTC; j_gene: TRBJ2-7; d_gene: TRBD2; v_gene: TRBV27; abundance: few
CDR3aa: CASSQVAGGGYNEQFF; CDR3nt: TGCGCCAGCAGCCAAGTTGCGGGAGGAGGGTATAATGAGCAGTTCTTC; j_gene: TRBJ2-1; d_gene: TRBD2; v_gene: TRBV4-3; abundance: -
CDR3aa: CASSQVAGQGLYHEQYF; CDR3nt: TGTGCCAGCAGCCAAGTGGCCGGACAGGGGTTATACCACGAGCAGTACTTC; j_gene: TRBJ2-7; d_gene: TRBD1; v_gene: TRBV4-2; abundance: -
CDR3aa: CASSLPGGEVYGYTF; CDR3nt: TGCGCCAGCAGCCTCCCGGGGGGGGAAGTGTATGGCTACACCTTC; j_gene: TRBJ1-2; d_gene: -; v_gene: TRBV5-1; abundance: -
CDR3aa: CASSLARGNTEAFF; CDR3nt: TGTGCCAGCAGTCTGGCCAGGGGGAACACTGAAGCTTTCTTT; j_gene: TRBJ1-1; d_gene: -; v_gene: TRBV27; abundance: -
CDR3aa: CASSLKTESYEQYF; CDR3nt: TGTGCCAGCAGCTTAAAGACTGAATCCTACGAGCAGTACTTC; j_gene: TRBJ2-7; d_gene: -; v_gene: TRBV7-6; abundance: -
CDR3aa: CASSLHERVETQYF; CDR3nt: TGTGCCAGCAGCCTCCACGAGCGGGTAGAGACCCAGTACTTC; j_gene: TRBJ2-5; d_gene: -; v_gene: TRBV7-9; abundance: -
CDR3aa: CASSFSRVGDNEQYF; CDR3nt: TGTGCCAGCAGCTTTTCGCGGGTCGGGGACAACGAGCAGTACTTC; j_gene: TRBJ2-7; d_gene: -; v_gene: TRBV5-6; abundance: once
CDR3aa: CASSPSAREREQFF; CDR3nt: TGCGCCAGCAGCCCCTCCGCTCGGGAACGTGAGCAGTTCTTC; j_gene: TRBJ2-1; d_gene: -; v_gene: TRBV4-3; abundance: few
CDR3aa: CASSKDRVNQPQHF; CDR3nt: TGTGCCAGTAGTAAGGACAGGGTCAATCAGCCCCAGCATTTT; j_gene: TRBJ1-5; d_gene: TRBD1; v_gene: TRBV19; abundance: -
CDR3aa: CASSPGGYTEAFF; CDR3nt: TGTGCCAGCAGCCCCGGAGGATACACTGAAGCTTTCTTT; j_gene: TRBJ1-1; d_gene: -; v_gene: TRBV5-4; abundance: -
CDR3aa: CASSSKSRTSGVSTDTQYF; CDR3nt: TGTGCCAGCAGCTCTAAGTCCCGGACTAGCGGAGTTAGCACAGATACGCAGTATTTT; j_gene: TRBJ2-3; d_gene: TRBD2; v_gene: TRBV13; abundance: -
CDR3aa: CASSVVGGEGQTQYF; CDR3nt: TGTGCCAGCAGCGTAGTGGGGGGAGAAGGACAGACCCAGTACTTC; j_gene: TRBJ2-5; d_gene: -; v_gene: TRBV9; abundance: -
CDR3aa: CASSPYTGLKLFF; CDR3nt: TGTGCCAGCAGCCCCTATACAGGGCTGAAGCTTTTCTTT; j_gene: TRBJ1-1; d_gene: -; v_gene: TRBV7-7; abundance: -
CDR3aa: CASSSHLGANYGYTF; CDR3nt: TGTGCCAGCAGCTCACACCTCGGGGCTAACTATGGCTACACCTTC; j_gene: TRBJ1-2; d_gene: -; v_gene: TRBV7-9; abundance: -
CDR3aa: CASSLLLAAQSSYNEQFF; CDR3nt: TGTGCCAGCAGCTTGCTCCTGGCGGCTCAGAGCTCCTACAATGAGCAGTTCTTC; j_gene: TRBJ2-1; d_gene: -; v_gene: TRBV5-8; abundance: -
CDR3aa: CASNQRGDPDTQYF; CDR3nt: TGCGCCAGCAATCAGCGGGGGGACCCAGATACGCAGTATTTT; j_gene: TRBJ2-3; d_gene: TRBD2; v_gene: TRBV5-1; abundance: -
CDR3aa: CSASDSLLFF; CDR3nt: TGCAGTGCTTCCGACAGTCTCCTGTTCTTC; j_gene: TRBJ2-1; d_gene: -; v_gene: TRBV20-1; abundance: -
CDR3aa: CSVGTSGRSGSYEQYF; CDR3nt: TGCAGCGTGGGGACTAGCGGGAGAAGTGGGAGCTACGAGCAGTACTTC; j_gene: TRBJ2-7; d_gene: TRBD2; v_gene: TRBV29-1; abundance: once
CDR3aa: CASSLSVGAADTQYF; CDR3nt: TGTGCCAGCAGTTTGTCGGTAGGGGCGGCGGATACGCAGTATTTT; j_gene: TRBJ2-3; d_gene: -; v_gene: TRBV27; abundance: -
CDR3aa: CASGLVLIPGQDYGYTF; CDR3nt: TGTGCTAGTGGTTTGGTTTTAATCCCGGGACAGGACTATGGCTACACCTTC; j_gene: TRBJ1-2; d_gene: TRBD1; v_gene: TRBV12-5; abundance: -
CDR3aa: CASSAGGQNTEAFF; CDR3nt: TGTGCCAGCAGCGCCGGAGGGCAGAACACTGAAGCTTTCTTT; j_gene: TRBJ1-1; d_gene: -; v_gene: TRBV9; abundance: once
CDR3aa: CASSQQGQSNGYTF; CDR3nt: TGCGCCAGCAGCCAACAGGGACAGAGCAATGGCTACACCTTC; j_gene: TRBJ1-2; d_gene: TRBD1; v_gene: TRBV4-1; abundance: few
CDR3aa: CASSAGYSNQPQHF; CDR3nt: TGTGCCAGCAGTGCGGGGTATAGCAATCAGCCCCAGCATTTT; j_gene: TRBJ1-5; d_gene: -; v_gene: TRBV27; abundance: -
CDR3aa: CASTWTGGKDGYTF; CDR3nt: TGTGCCAGCACCTGGACAGGGGGCAAGGATGGCTACACCTTC; j_gene: TRBJ1-2; d_gene: TRBD1; v_gene: TRBV2; abundance: -
CDR3aa: CASSGTLSSYNEQFF; CDR3nt: TGTGCCAGCAGTGGGACTCTTAGCTCCTACAATGAGCAGTTCTTC; j_gene: TRBJ2-1; d_gene: -; v_gene: TRBV6-6; abundance: -
CDR3aa: CSVARQGNYGYTF; CDR3nt: TGCAGCGTTGCTAGGCAGGGCAACTATGGCTACACCTTC; j_gene: TRBJ1-2; d_gene: -; v_gene: TRBV29-1; abundance: -
CDR3aa: CASSVAGYTEAFF; CDR3nt: TGTGCCAGCAGCGTGGCGGGTTACACTGAAGCTTTCTTT; j_gene: TRBJ1-1; d_gene: -; v_gene: TRBV9; abundance: -
CDR3aa: CASSATTGGAGSPLHF; CDR3nt: TGTGCCAGCAGCGCCACGACGGGCGGGGCTGGGTCACCCCTCCACTTT; j_gene: TRBJ1-6; d_gene: -; v_gene: TRBV7-9; abundance: few